These 25 T cell receptor beta chains were sequenced from one sample in a study of regulatory T cells in long-lasting Graves disease. Time point of the sample: newly diagnosed GD, antithyroid drugs for less than 3 months. Isolated PBMC RNA provided the starting material for the TCR library. The TCR beta library used iRepertoire HTBI primers with Arm-PCR amplification of CDR3. TCRdb re-derived calls from the multiplex PCR reads in MiXCR, one entry per CDR3 protein. Of 350,000 to 500,000 distinct CDR3 sequences in the sample, 14% were seen once. These data were also filed under a second study, of T cells in Graves' hyperthyroidism and ophthalmopathy.

Sequences were derived from peripheral blood mononuclear cells (PBMCs), sampled at new diagnosis, from a patient treated with antithyroid drugs. The origin of the receptors is a woman aged 45-65 years with Graves disease.

This clonotype came up many times. This chain joins TRBV20-1 and TRBJ1-5; D remains ambiguous. V was pared by 0 bases and J by 2 bases, with 20 bases between. CDR3 length equals 18 residues. The germline CDR1 and CDR2 sequences are DFQATT and SNEGSKA (reference sequence). CDR3 in amino acids: CSAREVGGGRGGNQPQHF. CDR3 nucleotide sequence: TGCAGTGCTAGAGAGGTAGGCGGAGGGAGAGGTGGCAATCAGCCCCAGCATTTT.

This clonotype has ten or more counts. The chain recombines TRBV6-1 with TRBJ2-7, with 11 nucleotides matching TRBD2. J gave up 0 bases and V 6 bases, and 7 bases lay outside the gene matches. The germline V gene has CDR1 MNHNS and CDR2 SASEGT. There are 16 residues in the CDR3. CDR3 DNA sequence: TGTGCCAGCAGAAAGGGACTAGCGGTCCTCTCCTACGAGCAGTACTTC. Translating gives CASRKGLAVLSYEQYF.

This clonotype appeared many times. This rearrangement joins TRBV6-5 to TRBJ1-5; maybe TRBD1 (5 bases). Germline V gene data show CDR1 as MNHEY and CDR2 as SVGAGI. The V end lost 2 bases, the J end lost 8 bases, and 13 bases lay between the germline ends. The CDR3 runs to 14 residues. CDR3 amino acids: CASSYGPSQEPQHF. CDR3 nucleotide sequence: TGTGCCAGCAGTTACGGCCCCTCACAGGAGCCCCAGCATTTT.

The table lists this clonotype with many counts. The rearrangement links TRBV6-1 to TRBJ1-4; TRBD1 matches 7 bases. The CDR3 sequence is 14 residues long. J lost 3 bases, V lost 7 bases, and 5 bases had no gene match. Germline-derived CDR1 and CDR2 are MNHNS and SASEGT. CDR3 amino acids: CASITGDSNEKLFF. The CDR3 bases are TGTGCCAGCATCACAGGGGACTCTAATGAAAAACTGTTTTTT.

This chain joins TRBV19 and TRBJ2-1; 12 bases fit TRBD2. CDR3 length equals 16 residues. V dropped 4 bases and J dropped 0; count of bases not matched to a gene: 1. The germline gives CDR1 LNHDA, CDR2 SQIVND (reference sequence). In nucleotides, the CDR3 is TGTGCCAGTAGTACGGGACTAGCGGGCTCCTACAATGAGCAGTTCTTC. Protein: CASSTGLAGSYNEQFF.

At least ten counts were recorded for this clonotype. The V call is TRBV7-9, the J call TRBJ2-7, with 8 bases matching TRBD1. The CDR3 has 14 residues. After removal of 8 bases from V and 6 bases from J, the junction contained 12 bases not matched to a gene. From germline, CDR1 is SEHNR and CDR2 FQNEAQ (reference sequence). CDR3 in amino acids: CASASGTGDPEQYF. The CDR3 DNA is TGTGCCAGCGCTTCGGGGACAGGCGATCCCGAGCAGTACTTC.

This clonotype was seen many times. The chain employs TRBV3-1 and TRBJ1-2; D is perhaps TRBD1 (5 bases). There are 16 residues in the CDR3. The V gene lost 2 bases and the J gene lost 2 bases, with 15 bases spanning the gap. CDR1 and CDR2 (germline): LGHDT, YNNKEL (reference sequence). The CDR3 loop reads CASSQFVGRGNYGYTF. The CDR3, as DNA: TGTGCCAGCAGCCAATTTGTGGGTAGGGGAAACTATGGCTACACCTTC.

Comments on this clonotype: This clone may be a read error of a much larger clone one base away. The J gene is TRBJ2-2, the V gene TRBV2; 7 positions match TRBD2. This CDR3 region has 18 residues. CDR1 and CDR2 (germline): SNHLY, FYNNEI. CDR3 loop: CASSPPWGIPHRGGGLFF. The CDR3 DNA reads TGTGCCAGCAGTCCCCCATGGGGGATTCCCCACCGCGGCGGGGGGCTGTTTTTT.

This clonotype was observed at least ten times. The rearrangement joins TRBV28 to TRBJ2-1, with 10 bases lining up with TRBD2. This CDR3 is built from 17 residues. The germline V gene has CDR1 MDHEN and CDR2 SYDVKM. The V and J ends lost 2 bases and 4 bases, in that order; junction bases with no gene match: 8. The CDR3 DNA reads TGTGCCAGCAGTTTAACGAGCGGGAGGGCCCTTTACAATGAGCAGTTCTTC. It encodes CASSLTSGRALYNEQFF.

Only a few counts were recorded for this clonotype. The chain employs TRBV5-1 and TRBJ2-1; 9 bases fit TRBD2. Unmatched junction bases numbered 6, after V lost 2 bases and J lost 3 bases. CDR3 size: 16 residues. Germline lookup yields CDR1 SGHRS and CDR2 YFSETQ. The CDR3 DNA is TGCGCCAGCAGCTTTACCGGGACTAGCATCTACAATGAGCAGTTCTTC. Its protein product is CASSFTGTSIYNEQFF.

This clonotype was seen at least ten times. The gene calls are TRBV5-1 and TRBJ1-2; D ambiguous. With 5 bases removed from V and 1 base from J, the gap between germline ends came to 12 bases. Germline lookup yields CDR1 SGHRS and CDR2 YFSETQ. This CDR3 region has 14 residues. CDR3 nucleotides: TGCGCCAGCAGGCTTGGACGTAATAACTATGGCTACACCTTC. Its protein is CASRLGRNNYGYTF.

This clonotype was counted many times. This chain links TRBV7-9 with TRBJ2-7, with TRBD2 identical over 10 bases. Germline V gene data show CDR1 as SEHNR and CDR2 as FQNEAQ (reference sequence). With V trimmed by 2 bases and J by 5 bases, 9 bases remained unmatched. The CDR3 runs to 16 residues. Here the CDR3 DNA reads TGTGCCAGCAGCTTATGGGTACTAGCGGGGTTCGACGAGCAGTACTTC. This sequence encodes CASSLWVLAGFDEQYF.

DNA of the CDR3: TGTGCCAGCAGTACCGGATACGAGCAGTACTTC. Translated: CASSTGYEQYF. The rearrangement uses TRBV27 and TRBJ2-7; D remains unclear. Trimming cost V 5 bases and J 4 bases, with 6 bases left between them. CDR3 length equals 11 residues. Germline-derived CDR1 and CDR2 are MNHEY and SMNVEV (reference sequence).

Ten or more counts support this clonotype. This chain uses TRBV9 with TRBJ2-5; TRBD2 aligns across 9 bases. This CDR3 region has 14 residues. The germline gives CDR1 SGDLS, CDR2 YYNGEE. The junction had 4 bases not matched to a gene; V was cut back by 0 bases and J by 7 bases. CDR3: CASSVDLAGRTQYF. In DNA form, the CDR3 reads TGTGCCAGCAGCGTAGATCTAGCGGGAAGGACCCAGTACTTC.

This clonotype came up many times. The chain employs TRBV10-3 and TRBJ2-7; TRBD1 is a possible D gene (5 bases). The length of the CDR3 is 11 residues. Germline values: CDR1 ENHRY, CDR2 SYGVKD. Trimming took 6 bases from V and 3 from J, leaving 6 bases between them. CDR3 in amino acids: CAIRQGYEQYF. The CDR3 nucleotides read TGTGCCATCAGGCAGGGCTACGAGCAGTACTTC.

This CDR3 reads CASSSTRANTEAFF. The CDR3 DNA is TGTGCCAGCAGTTCCACTAGGGCTAACACTGAAGCTTTCTTT. The V and J genes are TRBV6-5 and TRBJ1-1; D not resolved. The V end lost 4 bases, the J end lost 2 bases, and 11 bases lay between the germline ends. The CDR3 has 14 amino acids. Germline V CDR1 and CDR2: MNHEY, SVGAGI.

This chain connects TRBV7-9 to TRBJ2-3, with 8 bases aligning to TRBD2. Germline loops: CDR1 SEHNR, CDR2 FQNEAQ (reference sequence). Unmatched junction bases numbered 11, after V lost 5 bases and J lost 4 bases. The CDR3 covers 16 residues. The chain's CDR3 is CASSRAGGGGSDTQYF. In nucleotides, the CDR3 is TGTGCCAGCAGCAGAGCCGGGGGGGGAGGATCAGATACGCAGTATTTT.

This clonotype has only a few counts. The chain has TRBV7-3 and TRBJ2-1; a weak D match, TRBD2 (6 bases). The CDR3 is 13 amino acids. Trimming took 4 bases from V and 5 from J, leaving 9 bases between them. The germline gives CDR1 SGHTA, CDR2 FQGTGA. The CDR3 DNA sequence: TGTGCCAGCAGCTCTGGGAGGAACAATGAGCAGTTCTTC. Amino acid sequence: CASSSGRNNEQFF.

The chain is built from TRBV5-1 and TRBJ1-4; 10 nucleotides align to TRBD1. The CDR3 covers 14 residues. The V gene end was trimmed by 4 bases and the J gene end by 8 bases; junction bases not matched to a gene: 5. Germline CDR1 is SGHRS and CDR2 is YFSETQ. The CDR3 spells CASSTGTGDEKLFF. The CDR3 DNA reads TGCGCCAGCAGCACCGGGACAGGGGACGAAAAACTGTTTTTT.

The chain combines TRBV28 with TRBJ2-7, with a possible D match to TRBD1 (6 bases). The CDR3 runs 15 residues. Trimming shortened V by 5 bases and J by 3 bases, and 17 bases separated the two germline ends. Germline V lookup: CDR1 MDHEN, CDR2 SYDVKM. The CDR3 DNA reads as TGTGCCAGCAGTACCCCCCATCAGGGGAGCTACGAGCAGTACTTC. It yields the protein CASSTPHQGSYEQYF. Supplemented by reference TRBV28 and TRBJ2-7, the full variable domain reads DVKVTQSSRYLVKRTGEKVFLECVQDMDHENMFWYRQDPGLGLRLIYFSYDVKMKEKGDIPEGYSVSREKKERFSLILESASTNQTSMYLCASSTPHQGSYEQYFGPGTRLTVT.

The V and J genes are TRBV28 and TRBJ2-3; 12 bases agree with TRBD2. The germline gives CDR1 MDHEN, CDR2 SYDVKM. The J segment lost 4 bases and the V segment lost 3 bases, leaving 14 bases of the junction unmatched. There are 19 residues in the CDR3. In DNA, the CDR3 is TGTGCCAGCAGTTTGTATGGCAGTGGGCTAGCGGGAGGGCCAGATACGCAGTATTTT. It specifies CASSLYGSGLAGGPDTQYF. Full variable domain (remainder filled in from reference TRBV28 and TRBJ2-3): DVKVTQSSRYLVKRTGEKVFLECVQDMDHENMFWYRQDPGLGLRLIYFSYDVKMKEKGDIPEGYSVSREKKERFSLILESASTNQTSMYLCASSLYGSGLAGGPDTQYFGPGTRLTVL.

A few counts support this clonotype. The CDR3 loop is CASSPERIYNEQFF. The CDR3 DNA sequence: TGTGCCAGCTCACCGGAGAGAATCTACAATGAGCAGTTCTTC. The chain uses TRBV18 and TRBJ2-1; the D is unclear. The V gene's germline CDR1 is KGHSH and CDR2 LQKENI. The CDR3 is made up of 14 amino acids. V dropped 3 bases and J dropped 3 bases, with 9 bases sitting between them. Drawing the rest from reference TRBV18 and TRBJ2-1, the complete variable domain is NAGVMQNPRHLVRRRGQEARLRCSPMKGHSHVYWYRQLPEEGLKFMVYLQKENIIDESGMPKERFSAEFPKEGPSILRIQQVVRGDSAAYFCASSPERIYNEQFFGPGTRLTVL.

This chain uses TRBV7-9 with TRBJ2-7; 7 bases agree with TRBD2. The CDR3 is 14 amino acids. Germline CDR1 and CDR2: SEHNR and FQNEAQ (reference sequence). V shed 6 bases and J 0 bases; nucleotides not matched to a gene: 5. The CDR3 DNA sequence: TGTGCCAGCAGTCAAAGCGGGGCCTCCTACGAGCAGTACTTC. Protein sequence: CASSQSGASYEQYF.

This clonotype was seen only a few times. V and J are TRBV7-2 and TRBJ2-7; no clear D. Germline V lookup: CDR1 SGHTA, CDR2 FQGNSA. V lost 5 bases to trimming and J lost 2 bases, with 10 bases between them. This CDR3 has 13 residues. As DNA, the CDR3 is TGTGCCAGCAGCGCCAACTTGGCCTACGAGCAGTACTTC. Protein: CASSANLAYEQYF.

This clonotype was recorded a few times. The chain couples TRBV7-2 to TRBJ2-7; 7 nucleotides line up with TRBD1. J was trimmed by 3 bases and V by 5 bases; bases with no gene match: 10. CDR3 length: 15 amino acids. Germline-derived CDR1 and CDR2 are SGHTA and FQGNSA. The CDR3 loop is CASSIRRDRHYEQYF. For the CDR3, the DNA is TGTGCCAGCAGCATTCGCCGGGACAGACACTACGAGCAGTACTTC.